A selection of T cell receptor beta chains follows, all from one sample in a study of cytomegalovirus exposure and HLA in healthy donors. Produced via immunoSEQ multiplex PCR; TCRdb's table is partial and in-frame only. The profile covers 110,000 or so clones, with approximately 69% appearing a single time and 3.5% to 5% taken by the ten largest. Sequenced material: PBMCs. The receptor set was obtained from a woman in her thirties or forties in good health and CMV-seropositive. Each CDR3 is given with its conserved first and last residue. Fields, in order: J gene, V gene, clone size, D gene, CDR3 DNA, CDR3 protein. D genes are given only for firm matches. A row's size may be missing; if present it is once, few, many or a size class.

TRBJ1-5	TRBV10-3	once	NA	TGTGCCATCAGTGAGTCGTCCAGGGAAGCCTTGGGGCCCCAGCATTTT	CAISESSREALGPQHF
TRBJ1-1	TRBV5-1	once	TRBD1	TGCGCCAGCAGCCCGGACAGGGTTGGCACTGAAGCTTTCTTT	CASSPDRVGTEAFF
TRBJ1-5	TRBV5-8	NA	TRBD1	TGTGCCAGCAGCTGGACAGGAGGGCATCAGCCCCAGCATTTT	CASSWTGGHQPQHF
TRBJ1-3	TRBV18	NA	NA	TGTGCCAGCTCACCAGCCGCGGGGGGAGCTGGAAACACCATATATTTT	CASSPAAGGAGNTIYF
TRBJ2-5	TRBV7-2	NA	NA	TGTGCCAGCAGCTTCCAAGCGTGGGAGACCCAGTACTTC	CASSFQAWETQYF
TRBJ2-7	TRBV27	NA	NA	TGTGCCAGCAGTTTCCTTGTAGACCCAGGCGAGCAGTACTTC	CASSFLVDPGEQYF
TRBJ1-1	TRBV19	NA	TRBD1	TGTGCCAGTAGTATAGTCGGGACAGCCGCTGAAGCTTTCTTT	CASSIVGTAAEAFF
TRBJ2-7	TRBV30	NA	NA	TGTGCCTTTACAGGGCCAAGGGTCTACGAGCAGTACTTC	CAFTGPRVYEQYF
TRBJ2-1	TRBV6-1	NA	NA	TGTGCCAGCAGTGAGGGGCTAGACATACCCAATGAGCAGTTCTTC	CASSEGLDIPNEQFF
TRBJ2-7	TRBV5-4	NA	NA	TGTGCCAGCAGCTTGACGCAGGGCTCCTACGAGCAGTACTTC	CASSLTQGSYEQYF
TRBJ1-6	TRBV10-3	once	NA	TGTGCCATCAGAGAAACTTATAATTCACCCCTCCACTTT	CAIRETYNSPLHF
TRBJ2-1	TRBV9	NA	NA	TGTGCCAGCAGCGTAGCTATCATTAATGAGCAGTTCTTC	CASSVAIINEQFF
TRBJ2-1	TRBV9	NA	TRBD1	TGTGCCAGCAGCGTAGCTACAGGGGGCGAGCAGTTCTTC	CASSVATGGEQFF
TRBJ1-2	TRBV7-9	NA	TRBD1	TGTGCCAGCAGCTTAGCCGGGACAGGAGTTACCTATGGCTACACCTTC	CASSLAGTGVTYGYTF
TRBJ2-3	TRBV9	few	NA	TGTGCCAGCAGCCCCGTGCCGCGGGGCGGAGCAAGCACAGATACGCAGTATTTT	CASSPVPRGGASTDTQYF
TRBJ2-7	TRBV6-1	once	TRBD1	TGTGCCAGCACGTGGGGCGGGACAGGGGCCTACGAGCAGTACTTC	CASTWGGTGAYEQYF
TRBJ2-3	TRBV10-3	NA	TRBD2	TGTGCCATCAGTGAGACCCTACTAGCGGGGGGGATAGATACGCAGTATTTT	CAISETLLAGGIDTQYF
TRBJ2-7	TRBV9	NA	NA	TGTGCCAGCAGCCCGCGGACAGATCCTAGCTACGAGCAGTACTTC	CASSPRTDPSYEQYF
TRBJ2-7	TRBV25-1	NA	TRBD2	TGTGCCAGCGGGGAATCCGGACTAGCGGGAATCGACGAGCAGTACTTC	CASGESGLAGIDEQYF
TRBJ2-1	TRBV7-8	NA	NA	TGTGCCAGCAGCTTAGTGGGTGGGCCGTCCTACAATGAGCAGTTCTTC	CASSLVGGPSYNEQFF
TRBJ2-7	TRBV2	NA	NA	TGTGCCAGCAAGGAGCAATACGAGCAGTACTTC	CASKEQYEQYF
TRBJ2-5	TRBV10-3	NA	TRBD2	TGTGCCATCAGACCGGGACTAGCCCTATCTTCCCAAGAGACCCAGTACTTC	CAIRPGLALSSQETQYF
TRBJ2-3	TRBV5-4	NA	TRBD2	TGTGCCAGCCCCGGGGGGGCTAGCACAGATACGCAGTATTTT	CASPGGASTDTQYF
TRBJ1-2	TRBV9	NA	TRBD1	TGTGCCAGCAGCGCAAGCGGACAGGGCGGCTATGGCTACACCTTC	CASSASGQGGYGYTF
TRBJ2-7	TRBV5-6	NA	NA	TGTGCCAGCAGCGCGGGTTTCTACGAGCAGTACTTC	CASSAGFYEQYF
TRBJ2-3	TRBV2	NA	TRBD1	TGTGCCAGCAGGATCATGACAGGGAGCACAGATACGCAGTATTTT	CASRIMTGSTDTQYF